These T cell receptor beta chains were read from a single sample in a study of CD8+ T cells in alopecia areata. Libraries were prepared by immunoSEQ multiplex PCR; TCRdb keeps only in-frame clonotypes and omits some of them. The table records under 70,000 clones, 90% to 97% of them present only once. The sequenced sample was CD8+ T cells sorted from blood, obtained at week 0. The origin of the receptors is a human donor with alopecia areata. CDR3s include the opening cysteine and the closing phenylalanine or tryptophan. The order of the fields is clone size, J gene, D gene, V gene, CDR3 protein, CDR3 DNA. A D gene is named only where the DNA matches it firmly. Expanded clones are given a class, and other clones once, few, many or no size at all.

. TRBJ1-6 . TRBV5-1 CASSLVGGSYNSPLHF TGCGCCAGCAGCTTGGTGGGAGGCTCCTATAATTCACCCCTCCACTTT
. TRBJ1-1 . TRBV5-1 CASSLAAGGGLTEAFF TGCGCCAGCAGCTTGGCCGCGGGGGGCGGTCTAACTGAAGCCTTCTTT
. TRBJ2-1 TRBD2 TRBV30 CAWSVPRGSSYNEQFF TGTGCCTGGAGTGTACCGCGGGGGAGCTCCTACAATGAGCAGTTCTTC
. TRBJ2-6 TRBD2 TRBV4-2 CASSQSSGGASGANVLTF TGTGCCAGCAGCCAATCAAGCGGGGGGGCCTCAGGGGCCAACGTCCTGACTTTC
. TRBJ2-7 . TRBV9 CASSGSSYEQYF TGTGCCAGCAGCGGGAGCTCCTACGAGCAGTACTTC
. TRBJ2-7 TRBD1 TRBV27 CASSLSGTAFSYEQYF TGTGCCAGCAGTCTTTCCGGGACAGCCTTCTCCTACGAGCAGTACTTC
. TRBJ2-2 . TRBV10-2 CASVEWGVNTGELFF TGCGCCAGCGTTGAATGGGGGGTTAACACCGGGGAGCTGTTTTTT
. TRBJ2-7 . TRBV29-1 CSVEEVGYEQYF TGCAGCGTTGAAGAGGTCGGGTACGAGCAGTACTTC
. TRBJ2-7 TRBD2 TRBV7-8 CASSDSGGAYEQYF TGTGCCAGCAGCGATAGCGGGGGGGCCTACGAGCAGTACTTC
. TRBJ2-3 TRBD2 TRBV5-5 CASSLQAGGRTDTQYF TGTGCCAGCAGCCTTCAAGCGGGGGGGCGAACAGATACGCAGTATTTT
. TRBJ2-7 TRBD1 TRBV4-3 CASSQGQGDYEQYF TGCGCCAGCAGCCAAGGGCAGGGGGACTACGAGCAGTACTTC
. TRBJ2-7 . TRBV19 CASSIGDHEQYF TGTGCCAGTAGTATAGGGGACCACGAGCAGTACTTC
. TRBJ2-3 . TRBV10-3 CAISESRGTDTQYF TGTGCCATCAGTGAGTCTCGAGGGACAGATACGCAGTATTTT
. TRBJ1-5 TRBD1 TRBV9 CASSVTTGATWNQPQHF TGTGCCAGCAGCGTAACTACAGGGGCCACGTGGAATCAGCCCCAGCATTTT
. TRBJ1-1 . TRBV7-9 CASRPRGENTEAFF TGTGCCAGCAGGCCCCGCGGGGAGAACACTGAAGCTTTCTTT
. TRBJ2-7 TRBD2 TRBV7-2 CASSPTSGDHEQYF TGTGCCAGCAGCCCAACTAGCGGGGACCACGAGCAGTACTTC
once TRBJ1-1 TRBD1 TRBV5-5 CASSHPRGQNTEAFF TGTGCCAGCAGCCACCCCAGGGGGCAGAACACTGAAGCTTTCTTT
. TRBJ2-2 . TRBV27 CASSFGFRGLRTGELFF TGTGCCAGCAGCTTCGGTTTCAGGGGCCTACGGACCGGGGAGCTGTTTTTT
. TRBJ2-3 . TRBV7-2 CASSLGYGASRTDTQYF TGTGCCAGCAGCTTAGGGTACGGGGCCTCTCGCACAGATACGCAGTATTTT
. TRBJ2-7 TRBD1 TRBV6-1 CASRATGGDEQYF TGTGCCAGCAGGGCGACAGGGGGCGACGAGCAGTACTTC
. TRBJ2-7 TRBD1 TRBV5-6 CASSLGQGVGEQYF TGTGCCAGCAGCTTGGGACAGGGTGTGGGCGAGCAGTACTTC
. TRBJ1-2 . TRBV4-3 CASSQDLGRVEGYTF TGCGCCAGCAGCCAAGATCTCGGCAGGGTAGAAGGCTACACCTTC
. TRBJ2-3 . TRBV19 CASSWAGDTQYF TGTGCCAGTAGTTGGGCCGGAGATACGCAGTATTTT
few TRBJ2-3 . TRBV29-1 CSAFRGADTQYF TGCAGCGCTTTCCGAGGGGCAGATACGCAGTATTTT
. TRBJ2-5 . TRBV4-3 CASSQDSRETQYF TGCGCCAGCAGCCAAGATAGTCGCGAGACCCAGTACTTC
. TRBJ2-7 . TRBV6-5 CASSGRGAYEQYF TGTGCCAGCAGTGGCAGGGGAGCCTACGAGCAGTACTTC
. TRBJ2-7 . TRBV11-3 CASSLIGYYQYEQYF TGTGCCAGCAGCTTAATCGGATACTACCAATACGAGCAGTACTTC
. TRBJ2-7 . TRBV4-1 CASSRSLRDIDEQYF TGCGCCAGCAGCCGGTCTCTCAGGGACATCGACGAGCAGTACTTC
. TRBJ2-7 . TRBV4-1 CASSPPGGRSYEQYF TGCGCCAGCAGCCCCCCTGGAGGACGGTCCTACGAGCAGTACTTC
. TRBJ2-5 . TRBV4-3 CASSQDSTRRETQYF TGCGCCAGCAGCCAAGATTCGACCCGGCGGGAGACCCAGTACTTC
. TRBJ2-7 . TRBV19 CASSPEGGGEQYF TGTGCCAGTAGTCCGGAGGGGGGAGGCGAGCAGTACTTC
. TRBJ1-6 . TRBV27 CASSLSSRSPLHF TGTGCCAGCAGTTTATCCAGTAGGTCACCCCTCCACTTT
. TRBJ2-2 . TRBV29-1 CSATGSGELFF TGCAGCGCCACAGGGAGCGGGGAGCTGTTTTTT
. TRBJ2-7 . TRBV27 CASSFGGAREQYF TGTGCCAGCAGTTTTGGGGGGGCGCGGGAGCAGTACTTC
. TRBJ2-3 . TRBV7-9 CASSPMGYDTQYF TGTGCCAGCAGCCCTATGGGATATGATACGCAGTATTTT
. TRBJ2-7 . TRBV4-2 CASSQVLGEFSYEQYF TGTGCCAGCAGCCAAGTCCTAGGCGAATTCTCCTACGAGCAGTACTTC
. TRBJ2-2 . TRBV7-9 CASSFLPGELFF TGTGCCAGCAGCTTCCTACCCGGGGAGCTGTTTTTT
. TRBJ1-6 . TRBV19 CASSMGGQMGSPLHF TGTGCCAGTAGTATGGGGGGCCAAATGGGCTCACCCCTCCACTTT
. TRBJ2-5 TRBD1 TRBV10-1 CASGGQARETQYF TGCGCCAGCGGGGGACAGGCCAGGGAGACCCAGTACTTC
. TRBJ2-7 . TRBV29-1 CSVATASSYEQYF TGCAGCGTTGCGACAGCTTCCTCCTACGAGCAGTACTTC
few TRBJ1-1 . TRBV7-9 CASSLAPKDAFF TGTGCCAGCAGCTTAGCCCCGAAGGACGCTTTCTTT
. TRBJ1-5 TRBD1 TRBV2 CASSKGTGNQPQHF TGTGCCAGCAGCAAAGGGACAGGGAATCAGCCCCAGCATTTT
. TRBJ1-5 TRBD1 TRBV7-8 CASSLGGGTGDNQPQHF TGTGCCAGCAGCTTAGGCGGCGGGACAGGGGACAATCAGCCCCAGCATTTT
. TRBJ2-3 . TRBV7-9 CASSLAGRGTDTQYF TGTGCCAGCAGCTTAGCGGGGCGGGGCACAGATACGCAGTATTTT
. TRBJ2-7 . TRBV4-2 CASSQANVAGYEQYF TGTGCCAGCAGCCAAGCTAATGTAGCAGGCTACGAGCAGTACTTC
. TRBJ2-7 . TRBV4-1 CASSQKQSSYEQYF TGCGCCAGCAGCCAAAAGCAGTCTTCCTACGAGCAGTACTTC
. TRBJ1-1 . TRBV19 CASSILRGTEAFF TGTGCCAGTAGTATCCTCCGGGGCACTGAAGCTTTCTTT
. TRBJ2-1 . TRBV19 CASSSQSSYNEQFF TGTGCCAGTAGTAGTCAAAGCTCCTACAATGAGCAGTTCTTC
. TRBJ2-1 TRBD2 TRBV7-6 CASSLVVAGGNEQFF TGTGCCAGCAGCTTAGTGGTAGCGGGGGGGAATGAGCAGTTCTTC
. TRBJ2-7 . TRBV7-2 CASSLGQLTYEQYF TGTGCCAGCAGCTTAGGACAGCTAACCTACGAGCAGTACTTC
. TRBJ2-1 TRBD2 TRBV7-8 CASSLPTSGGADEQFF TGTGCCAGCAGCTTACCGACTAGCGGGGGGGCGGATGAGCAGTTCTTC
. TRBJ2-7 . TRBV21-1 CASSKDGRSGEQYF TGTGCCAGCAGCAAAGATGGCAGGTCGGGCGAGCAGTACTTC
. TRBJ2-6 . TRBV4-3 CASSLQRAGANVLTF TGCGCCAGCAGCCTACAGAGGGCTGGGGCCAACGTCCTGACTTTC